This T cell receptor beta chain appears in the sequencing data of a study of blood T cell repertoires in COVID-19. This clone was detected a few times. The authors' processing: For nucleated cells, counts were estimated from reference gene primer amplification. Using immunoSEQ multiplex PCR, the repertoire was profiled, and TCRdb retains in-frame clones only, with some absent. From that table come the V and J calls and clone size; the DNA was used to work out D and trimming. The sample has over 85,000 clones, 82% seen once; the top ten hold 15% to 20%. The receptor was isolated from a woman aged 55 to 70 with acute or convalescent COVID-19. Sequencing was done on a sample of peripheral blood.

The CDR3 coding sequence is TGTGCCAGCAGTTTCTTGGGAGCCCAGTACTTC. Protein: CASSFLGAQYF. This chain links TRBV27 with TRBJ2-5; D possibly corresponds to TRBD2 (5 bases). Germline loops: CDR1 MNHEY, CDR2 SMNVEV (reference sequence). CDR3 length: 11 residues. The ends were cut back, 3 bases at V and 9 bases at J, with 8 bases in the middle.